This TCR beta chain was obtained from a study of neoadjuvant anti-PD-1 for oral cavity cancer. Study in general: Non-progressing patients received a fourth nivolumab dose near day 43, then surgery on days 50-56.

The germline gives CDR1 MDHEN, CDR2 SYDVKM. The CDR3 has 17 residues. Trimming at V came to 4 bases and at J to 0 bases, leaving 8 bases not matched to a gene. Study outcomes and limitations: Only three patients per response group were TCR-analyzed; validation needed. Post-nivolumab, blood T cell clonality was significantly elevated in non-responders.

Cohort: HPV-negative, locally advanced oral cavity squamous cell carcinoma patients. TCRdb keeps only in-frame clones here, not all; method: immunoSEQ multiplex PCR. Of 6,000 to 8,500 clones detected, around 77% appear once; the ten largest clones hold approximately 3%. With regard to this clone: As yet, its antigen is unknown.

Sequencing used PBMCs, obtained before nivolumab (anti-PD-1) treatment. The rearrangement joins TRBV28 to TRBJ2-1; 8 bases are shared with TRBD2. This clonotype was sampled from a person aged 40 to 85 with oral cavity squamous cell carcinoma. CDR3 sequence: CASSSEAGTSSYNEQFF. Written as DNA, the CDR3 is TGTGCCAGCAGTTCGGAAGCGGGGACTAGCTCCTACAATGAGCAGTTCTTC.